The text below deals with one T cell receptor beta chain. Its antigen remains unidentified. This entry belongs to a study of shared clonotypes between healthy human individuals. Method: immunoSEQ multiplex PCR; TCRdb's copy keeps in-frame clones and lacks some. This repertoire shows roughly 500,000 clones, 90% to 96% found once; its top ten account for under 0.06%. Study-level points and caveats: Clonotype sharing among donors likely depends on sequencing depth. Specimens sampled were limited to blood, with tissue repertoires likely differing.

Recent acute infections and vaccinations were absent in the healthy HIV-negative adult donors. A CD45RA-negative memory subset and a CD45RA+ naive subset were separated from the CD4+ cells. V lost 2 bases to trimming and J lost 6 bases, with 7 bases between them. The CDR3 contains 12 residues. From germline, CDR1 is SEHNR and CDR2 FQNEAQ (reference sequence). The genes are TRBV7-9 and TRBJ1-2; D perhaps matches TRBD1 (6 bases). The sample consisted of naive CD4+ T cells sorted from blood. Subset of the sample: CD45RA+ positively selected. This TCR was recovered from a woman in her thirties in good health. Written as DNA, the CDR3 is TGTGCCAGCAGCTTACCAGGGGATGGCTACACCTTC. This sequence encodes CASSLPGDGYTF.